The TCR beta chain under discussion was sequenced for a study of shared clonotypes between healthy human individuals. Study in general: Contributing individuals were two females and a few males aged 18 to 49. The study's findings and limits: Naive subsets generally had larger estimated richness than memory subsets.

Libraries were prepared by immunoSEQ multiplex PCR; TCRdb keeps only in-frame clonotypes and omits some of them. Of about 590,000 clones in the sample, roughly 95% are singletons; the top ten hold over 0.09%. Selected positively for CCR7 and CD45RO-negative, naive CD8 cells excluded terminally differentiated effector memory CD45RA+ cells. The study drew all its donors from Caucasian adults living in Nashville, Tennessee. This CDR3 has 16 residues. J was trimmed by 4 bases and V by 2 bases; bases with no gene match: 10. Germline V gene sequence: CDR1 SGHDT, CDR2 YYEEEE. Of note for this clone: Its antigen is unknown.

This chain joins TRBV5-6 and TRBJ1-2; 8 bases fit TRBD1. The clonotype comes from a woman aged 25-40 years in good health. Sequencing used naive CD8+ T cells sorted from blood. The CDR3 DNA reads TGTGCCAGCAGCTTTGGGGTACAGGGGGGACCCTATGGCTACACCTTC. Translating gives CASSFGVQGGPYGYTF.